This T cell receptor beta chain was captured in a study of cytomegalovirus exposure and HLA in healthy donors. Study-wide context: A subsequent analysis reported that the roughly 120 validation repertoires were produced on the same platform that had also been used for the 666 first-cohort repertoires.

Profiling relied on immunoSEQ multiplex PCR, and the TCRdb table lists in-frame clones only, not all of them. The repertoire consists of 150,000 to 200,000 clones, with about 80% occurring once and the leading ten covering around 7%. To note about this clone: Its antigen is currently unknown.

General study results and limits: Generally TCR sequences proved uncommon, though certain public TCRs appeared in numerous donors. Among the CMV-associated chains, three were confirmed in vitro as specific for CMV antigens.

The sequencing sample was made of PBMCs. The sequence came from a man younger than 35 in good health and CMV-seropositive.

CDR3 coding DNA: TGCGCCAGCAGCTACGGGGACAGTAATGAGCAGTTCTTC. Its translation is CASSYGDSNEQFF. The rearrangement joins TRBV5-1 to TRBJ2-1; TRBD1 matches at 7 bases. Germline V gives CDR1 SGHRS, CDR2 YFSETQ. The CDR3 extends over 13 amino acids. Trimming at V came to 3 bases and at J to 7 bases, leaving 4 bases not matched to a gene.